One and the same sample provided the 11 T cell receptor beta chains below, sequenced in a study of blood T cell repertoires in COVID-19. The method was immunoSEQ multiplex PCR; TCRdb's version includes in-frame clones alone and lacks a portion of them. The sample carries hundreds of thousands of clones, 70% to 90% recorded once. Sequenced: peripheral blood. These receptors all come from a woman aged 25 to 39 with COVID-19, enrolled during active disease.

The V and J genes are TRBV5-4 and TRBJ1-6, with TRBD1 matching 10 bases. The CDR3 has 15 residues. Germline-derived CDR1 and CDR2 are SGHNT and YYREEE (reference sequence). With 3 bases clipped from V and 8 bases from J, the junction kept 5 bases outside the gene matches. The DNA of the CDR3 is TGTGCCAGCAGCTACGGACAGGGGGGGTATTCACCCCTCCACTTT. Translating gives CASSYGQGGYSPLHF.

This CDR3 is CASSIGQGKTQYF. DNA of the CDR3: TGTGCCAGCAGCATTGGACAGGGAAAGACCCAGTACTTC. The V gene is TRBV7-6, the J gene TRBJ2-5; TRBD1 matches 8 bases. Germline lookup yields CDR1 SGHVS and CDR2 FNYEAQ. CDR3 length: 13 residues. J lost 6 bases, V lost 5 bases, and 5 bases had no gene match.

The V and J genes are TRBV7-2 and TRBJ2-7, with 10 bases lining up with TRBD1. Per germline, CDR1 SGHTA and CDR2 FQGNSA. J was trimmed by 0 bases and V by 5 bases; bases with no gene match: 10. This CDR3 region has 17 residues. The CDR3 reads CASSSPRTGGSSYEQYF. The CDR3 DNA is TGTGCCAGCAGCAGCCCGAGGACAGGGGGGTCCTCCTACGAGCAGTACTTC.

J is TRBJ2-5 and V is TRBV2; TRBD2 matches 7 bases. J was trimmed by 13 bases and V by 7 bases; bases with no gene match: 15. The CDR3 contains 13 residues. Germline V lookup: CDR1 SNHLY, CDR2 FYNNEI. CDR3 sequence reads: CASTWREPPQVYF. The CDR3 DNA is TGTGCCAGCACTTGGCGGGAGCCCCCCCAAGTGTACTTC. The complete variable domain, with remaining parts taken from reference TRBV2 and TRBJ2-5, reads EPEVTQTPSHQVTQMGQEVILRCVPISNHLYFYWYRQILGQKVEFLVSFYNNEISEKSEIFDDQFSVERPDGSNFTLKIRSTKLEDSAMYFCASTWREPPQVYFGPGTRLLVL.

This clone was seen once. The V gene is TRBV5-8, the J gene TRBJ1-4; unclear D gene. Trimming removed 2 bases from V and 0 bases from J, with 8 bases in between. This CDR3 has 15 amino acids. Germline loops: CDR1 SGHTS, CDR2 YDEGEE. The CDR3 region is CASSLMVATNEKLFF. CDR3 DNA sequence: TGTGCCAGCAGCTTAATGGTAGCAACTAATGAAAAACTGTTTTTT.

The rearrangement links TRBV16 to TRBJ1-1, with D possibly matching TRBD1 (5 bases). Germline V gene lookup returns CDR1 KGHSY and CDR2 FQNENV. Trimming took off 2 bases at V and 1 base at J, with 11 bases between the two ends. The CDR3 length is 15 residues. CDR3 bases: TGTGCCAGCAGCCAAGAGTTTACAGGGAACACTGAAGCTTTCTTT. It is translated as CASSQEFTGNTEAFF.

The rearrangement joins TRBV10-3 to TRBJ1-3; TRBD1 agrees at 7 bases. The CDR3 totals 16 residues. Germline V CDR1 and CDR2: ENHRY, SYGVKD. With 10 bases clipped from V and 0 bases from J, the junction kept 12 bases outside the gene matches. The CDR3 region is CATSRDSSFSGNTIYF. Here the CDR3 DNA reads TGTGCCACCAGCCGGGACAGCTCCTTCTCTGGAAACACCATATATTTT.

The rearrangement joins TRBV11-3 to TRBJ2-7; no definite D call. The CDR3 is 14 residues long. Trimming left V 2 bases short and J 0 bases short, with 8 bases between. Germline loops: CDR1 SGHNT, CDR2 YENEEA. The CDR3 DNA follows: TGTGCCAGCAGCTTAACGCACAGCTCCTACGAGCAGTACGTC. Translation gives CASSLTHSSYEQYV.

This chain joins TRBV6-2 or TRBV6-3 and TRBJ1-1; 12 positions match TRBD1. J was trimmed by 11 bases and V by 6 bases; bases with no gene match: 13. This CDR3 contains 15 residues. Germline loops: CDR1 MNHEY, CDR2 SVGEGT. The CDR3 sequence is CASSLRGTGGVMAFF. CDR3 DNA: TGTGCCAGCAGCCTAAGGGGGACAGGGGGCGTCATGGCTTTCTTT.

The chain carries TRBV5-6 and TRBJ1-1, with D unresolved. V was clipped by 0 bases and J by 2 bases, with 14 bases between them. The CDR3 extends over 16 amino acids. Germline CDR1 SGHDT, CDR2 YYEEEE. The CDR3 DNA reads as TGTGCCAGCAGCTTGGCCCCCAGGCAGACCAACACTGAAGCTTTCTTT. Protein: CASSLAPRQTNTEAFF. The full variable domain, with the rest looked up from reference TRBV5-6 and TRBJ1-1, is DAGVTQSPTHLIKTRGQQVTLRCSPKSGHDTVSWYQQALGQGPQFIFQYYEEEERQRGNFPDRFSGHQFPNYSSELNVNALLLGDSALYLCASSLAPRQTNTEAFFGQGTRLTVV.

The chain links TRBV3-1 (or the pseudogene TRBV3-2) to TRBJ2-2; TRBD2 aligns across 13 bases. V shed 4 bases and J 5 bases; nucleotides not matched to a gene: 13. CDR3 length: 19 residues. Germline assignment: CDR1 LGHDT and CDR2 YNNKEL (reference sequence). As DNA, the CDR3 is TGTGCCAGCAGCCGACTGCTACTAGCGGGAGGGCCGTGGACCGGGGAGCTGTTTTTT. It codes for CASSRLLLAGGPWTGELFF.